The clone carrying this T cell receptor (beta chain) was observed many times. The data were obtained in a study of Graves' ophthalmopathy and Graves' hyperthyroidism. The germline V gene has CDR1 GTSNPN and CDR2 SVGIG (reference sequence). This CDR3 has 13 residues. Trimming removed 1 base at V and 5 bases at J, with 12 bases between. The authors amplified TCR beta CDR3 regions, and they did so from RNA transcripts for repertoire sequencing. HTBI primers served in a first-round RT-PCR, which a second-round multiplex PCR followed. TCRdb fed the multiplex PCR reads into MiXCR, producing one record per CDR3 protein. The table has some 350,000 distinct CDR3 sequences, approximately 18% seen once; the top ten hold roughly 2.4%.

The chain has TRBV30 and TRBJ2-7; D perhaps matches TRBD1 (5 bases). This TCR derives from an adult woman with stable Graves' hyperthyroidism. Sequenced sample: peripheral blood. The CDR3 sequence is CAWSGPQAHEQYF. CDR3 nucleotides: TGTGCCTGGAGTGGACCACAGGCCCACGAGCAGTACTTC.